The 32 T cell receptor beta chains presented below share a single source sample, sequenced in a study of preoperative IRX-2 immunotherapy in early breast cancer. The treatment is: preoperative locoregional IRX-2 cytokine immunotherapy. Assay: immunoSEQ multiplex PCR; the TCRdb copy retains only in-frame clones and omits some. The table lists about 24,000 clones, approximately 90% of them singletons. The input for sequencing was tumor tissue, taken after IRX-2 immunotherapy. The receptor set was obtained from a human donor with breast cancer.

V and J are TRBV11-2 and TRBJ1-6; no clear D gene. The V and J ends lost 5 bases and 6 bases respectively, with 14 bases between them. Per the germline V gene, CDR1 is SGHAT and CDR2 is FQNNGV. The CDR3 is 15 amino acids. The CDR3 region is CASSPQRSFNSPLHF. The CDR3, as DNA: TGTGCCAGCAGCCCTCAGCGGAGCTTTAATTCACCCCTCCACTTT.

This clone was counted between two and nine times. The J gene is TRBJ1-2, the V gene TRBV19, with TRBD1 identical over 7 bases. This CDR3 has 17 residues. The germline V gene has CDR1 LNHDA and CDR2 SQIVND (reference sequence). V lost 3 bases, J lost 5 bases, and 15 bases stayed unmatched. The CDR3: CASSIAADRVVTYGYTF. The CDR3 region has the DNA TGTGCCAGTAGTATCGCCGCCGACAGGGTGGTAACTTATGGCTACACCTTC.

This chain uses TRBV7-9 with TRBJ2-7; 7 bases match TRBD1. The V gene's germline CDR1 is SEHNR and CDR2 FQNEAQ (reference sequence). The CDR3 has 18 residues. Trimming at V came to 2 bases and at J to 3 bases, leaving 16 bases not matched to a gene. Written as DNA, the CDR3 is TGTGCCAGCAGCTTAACCCGCGCTGGAACCGGGACAGACTACGAGCAGTACTTC. It translates to CASSLTRAGTGTDYEQYF.

This chain uses TRBV30 with TRBJ1-6; D is unresolved. The CDR3 contains 13 residues. Per germline, CDR1 GTSNPN and CDR2 SVGIG (reference sequence). The ends were cut back, 1 base at V and 7 bases at J, with 8 bases in the middle. The CDR3 loop is CAWSAAANSPLHF. CDR3 nucleotide sequence: TGTGCCTGGAGTGCGGCCGCGAATTCACCCCTCCACTTT. The entire variable domain, with the rest obtained from reference TRBV30 and TRBJ1-6, is as follows: SQTIHQWPATLVQPVGSPLSLECTVEGTSNPNLYWYRQAAGRGLQLLFYSVGIGQISSEVPQNLSASRPQDRQFILSSKKLLLSDSGFYLCAWSAAANSPLHFGNGTRLTVT.

The gene calls are TRBV7-9 and TRBJ1-3, with a tentative D call TRBD1 (6 bases). CDR1 SEHNR and CDR2 FQNEAQ come from the germline V gene (reference sequence). The length of the CDR3 is 15 residues. Trimming stripped 4 bases from V and 1 base from J, with 11 bases between. As DNA, the CDR3 is TGTGCCAGCAGCTCACAGGGAATGTCTGGAAACACCATATATTTT. It translates to CASSSQGMSGNTIYF.

The chain uses TRBV6-1 and TRBJ2-1; D is perhaps TRBD1 or TRBD2 (5 bases each). Germline V gene sequence: CDR1 MNHNS, CDR2 SASEGT. V was cut by 1 base and J by 8 bases, with 12 bases left in between. The CDR3 contains 14 residues. CDR3 sequence reads: CASSEDGTLYEQFF. As DNA, the CDR3 is TGTGCCAGCAGTGAAGATGGGACCCTCTATGAGCAGTTCTTC.

This clone was recorded a few times. The chain recombines TRBV5-4 with TRBJ2-7; D unclear. This CDR3 comprises 13 residues. The germline gives CDR1 SGHNT, CDR2 YYREEE (reference sequence). Trimming removed 1 base from V and 0 bases from J, with 5 bases in between. The CDR3 loop is CASSLFGSYEQYF. In DNA, the CDR3 is TGTGCCAGCAGCTTGTTTGGCTCCTACGAGCAGTACTTC.

The chain carries TRBV7-3 and TRBJ2-6; a weak D match, TRBD1 (6 bases). Trimming removed 1 base at V and 0 bases at J, with 13 bases between. Germline V gene sequence: CDR1 SGHTA, CDR2 FQGTGA. CDR3 length equals 18 residues. Written as DNA, the CDR3 is TGTGCCAGCAGCTTAAATCGGGACACCCACTCTGGGGCCAACGTCCTGACTTTC. Its translation is CASSLNRDTHSGANVLTF.

The rearrangement links TRBV27 to TRBJ1-2; D is ambiguous. The CDR3 sequence is 14 residues long. The V end was cut by 4 bases, the J end by 2 bases, with 11 bases between. Germline V gene lookup returns CDR1 MNHEY and CDR2 SMNVEV (reference sequence). As DNA, the CDR3 is TGTGCCAGCAGTTCACGCAGCGCGAACTATGGCTACACCTTC. It yields the protein CASSSRSANYGYTF.

The rearrangement joins TRBV27 to TRBJ2-4; possible D gene TRBD2, 5 bases. The germline V gene has CDR1 MNHEY and CDR2 SMNVEV (reference sequence). This CDR3 has 15 residues. Trimming pared 2 bases from V and 1 base from J, leaving 9 bases between. The CDR3 is CASSLRWEAKNIQYF. Here the CDR3 DNA reads TGTGCCAGCAGTTTACGGTGGGAGGCCAAAAACATTCAGTACTTC.

The V call is TRBV10-2, the J call TRBJ2-7, with TRBD2 matching 8 bases. Germline V gene sequence: CDR1 WSHSY, CDR2 SAAADI. V lost 1 base to trimming and J lost 2 bases; unmatched junction nucleotides: 4. The CDR3 covers 15 residues. This CDR3 reads CASSEFGRGAYEQYV. CDR3 DNA sequence: TGCGCCAGCAGTGAGTTCGGGCGGGGGGCCTACGAGCAGTACGTC.

The V call is TRBV6-1, the J call TRBJ1-3; a possible D gene is TRBD1 (5 bases). Trimming took off 2 bases at V and 4 bases at J, with 9 bases between the two ends. CDR1 MNHNS and CDR2 SASEGT come from the germline V gene. This CDR3 contains 14 residues. CDR3 residues: CASSETGGGNTIYF. The CDR3 DNA follows: TGTGCCAGCAGTGAAACGGGGGGGGGAAACACCATATATTTT.

This rearrangement joins TRBV4-1 to TRBJ2-3; 12 nucleotides line up with TRBD2. CDR1 is MGHRA, CDR2 YSYEKL, per germline. CDR3 length equals 16 residues. V shed 2 bases, J shed 4 bases, and the junction held 4 bases outside the gene matches. CDR3 DNA sequence: TGCGCCAGCAGCCAACCAACTAGCGGGGGGTCAGATACGCAGTATTTT. This encodes CASSQPTSGGSDTQYF.

The chain has TRBV15 and TRBJ1-5; tentative D call: TRBD1 (5 bases). This CDR3 comprises 14 residues. Trimming took off 7 bases at V and 4 bases at J, with 14 bases between the two ends. From germline, CDR1 is LNHNV and CDR2 YYDKDF (reference sequence). CDR3 protein: CATNAIGANQPQHF. Written as DNA, the CDR3 is TGTGCCACCAACGCCATAGGGGCTAATCAGCCCCAGCATTTT.

The chain links TRBV19 to TRBJ1-3; 7 bases line up with TRBD1. CDR1 is LNHDA, CDR2 SQIVND, per germline (reference sequence). This CDR3 spans 19 amino acids. Germline trimming cut 3 bases from V and 0 bases from J; bases unmatched to any gene: 14. CDR3 amino acids: CASSISQGTNDYSGNTIYF. The CDR3 nucleotides read TGTGCCAGTAGTATCTCACAGGGGACGAATGATTACTCTGGAAACACCATATATTTT.

CDR3 coding DNA: TGTGCCAGCAGCCCAGGGCAGGGGTTCTATGGCTACACCTTC. Residues: CASSPGQGFYGYTF. This chain joins TRBV5-8 and TRBJ1-2; possible D gene TRBD1, 6 bases. Germline-derived CDR1 and CDR2 are SGHTS and YDEGEE. The ends were cut back, 4 bases at V and 4 bases at J, with 14 bases in the middle. CDR3 length: 14 residues.

The chain recombines TRBV14 with TRBJ2-5; D gene unclear. The length of the CDR3 is 13 residues. Germline CDR1 is SGHDN and CDR2 is FVKESK. Trimming took 3 bases from V and 1 from J, leaving 6 bases between them. CDR3 region: CASSQNSQETQYF. In DNA, the CDR3 is TGTGCCAGCAGCCAGAACAGCCAAGAGACCCAGTACTTC. Supplemented by reference TRBV14 and TRBJ2-5, the full variable domain reads EAGVTQFPSHSVIEKGQTVTLRCDPISGHDNLYWYRRVMGKEIKFLLHFVKESKQDESGMPNNRFLAERTGGTYSTLKVQPAELEDSGVYFCASSQNSQETQYFGPGTRLLVL.

In DNA form, the CDR3 reads TGTGCCAGCAGTCAAGGACTAGCATTTCAAGAGACCCAGTACTTC. Protein sequence: CASSQGLAFQETQYF. The V gene is TRBV27, the J gene TRBJ2-5; 8 bases match TRBD2. V shed 5 bases and J 2 bases; nucleotides not matched to a gene: 7. Germline CDR1 MNHEY, CDR2 SMNVEV (reference sequence). This CDR3 is 15 amino acids long.

The V and J genes are TRBV5-6 and TRBJ2-1; TRBD2 agrees at 10 bases. V trimming: 0 bases; J trimming: 3 bases; junction bases outside the gene matches: 3. The CDR3 loop spans 16 amino acids. Germline CDR1 and CDR2: SGHDT and YYEEEE. In DNA, the CDR3 is TGTGCCAGCAGCTTGGCGGGGACTAGCGACTACAATGAGCAGTTCTTC. It specifies CASSLAGTSDYNEQFF.

This sequence joins TRBV28 and TRBJ1-1; D might be TRBD1 (5 bases). Germline V gene sequence: CDR1 MDHEN, CDR2 SYDVKM. Trimming removed 7 bases at V and 1 base at J, with 16 bases between. The CDR3 loop spans 15 amino acids. The CDR3 reads CASNQPGYENTEAFF. Here the CDR3 DNA reads TGTGCCAGCAACCAACCAGGGTATGAGAACACTGAAGCTTTCTTT.

The CDR3 DNA follows: TGTGCCAGCAGCGGGATGAAAGATTTTAACTATGGCTACACCTTC. Translating gives CASSGMKDFNYGYTF. The chain employs TRBV6-6 and TRBJ1-2; D uncertain. Trimming pared 6 bases from V and 1 base from J, leaving 15 bases between. This CDR3 spans 15 amino acids. Germline-derived CDR1 and CDR2 are MNHNY and SVGAGI (reference sequence).

The chain is built from TRBV7-7 and TRBJ2-7; tentatively, D is TRBD1 (6 bases). Germline V gene data show CDR1 as SSHAT and CDR2 as FNYEAQ (reference sequence). V was pared by 2 bases and J by 5 bases, with 22 bases between. The CDR3 has 17 amino acids. The CDR3 DNA follows: TGTGCCAGCAGCTTAAGAGTCACAGGGATCCCCGGAGACGAGCAGTACGTC. It yields the protein CASSLRVTGIPGDEQYV.

This chain connects TRBV27 to TRBJ2-3; D call uncertain. Germline-derived CDR1 and CDR2 are MNHEY and SMNVEV (reference sequence). The V end was cut by 6 bases, the J end by 7 bases, with 14 bases between. This CDR3 region has 13 residues. CDR3 DNA sequence: TGTGCCAGCAGCAAGAGTTTTCGATATACGCAGTATTTT. Residues: CASSKSFRYTQYF.

V gene TRBV6-6 combines with J gene TRBJ2-7, with a weak D call TRBD2 (6 bases). V was trimmed by 5 bases and J by 7 bases, leaving 6 bases between them. The CDR3 consists of 10 residues. CDR1 and CDR2 from the germline V gene are MNHNY and SVGAGI (reference sequence). CDR3 DNA: TGTGCCAGCAGTGGAGGGGAGCAGTACTTC. It yields the protein CASSGGEQYF.

The chain employs TRBV7-8 and TRBJ1-5, with D possibly matching TRBD1 (6 bases). Trimming took off 1 base at V and 3 bases at J, with 19 bases between the two ends. The CDR3 spans 18 residues. Germline CDR1 SGHVS, CDR2 FQNEAQ. CDR3 coding DNA: TGTGCCAGCAGCTTAGTCGGGTCCAAGAGGGGGAACAATCAGCCCCAGCATTTT. It yields the protein CASSLVGSKRGNNQPQHF.

The chain carries TRBV6-5 and TRBJ1-4; D gene uncertain. CDR1 is MNHEY, CDR2 SVGAGI, per germline. The V end lost 0 bases, the J end lost 8 bases, and 4 bases lay between the germline ends. The CDR3 extends over 12 amino acids. The CDR3 is CASSYSGEKLFF. DNA of the CDR3: TGTGCCAGCAGTTACTCTGGAGAAAAACTGTTTTTT.

This chain uses TRBV7-9 with TRBJ1-4; no clear D gene. Trimming stripped 1 base from V and 8 bases from J, with 8 bases between. Germline V gene sequence: CDR1 SEHNR, CDR2 FQNEAQ (reference sequence). The CDR3 has 13 residues. This CDR3 is CASSLVLGEKLFF. The CDR3 coding sequence is TGTGCCAGCAGCTTAGTTCTGGGGGAAAAACTGTTTTTT.

The rearrangement joins TRBV10-2 to TRBJ1-2, with a weak D call TRBD1 (6 bases). V lost 4 bases, J lost 5 bases, and 8 bases lay in between. CDR1 is WSHSY, CDR2 SAAADI, per germline. This CDR3 spans 12 amino acids. The CDR3 reads CASSGTAYGYTF. In DNA form, the CDR3 reads TGCGCCAGCAGTGGGACAGCGTATGGCTACACCTTC.

In nucleotides, the CDR3 is TGCGCCAGCAGCCGGGATGGGGTCTACAATGAGCAGTTCTTC. The encoded protein is CASSRDGVYNEQFF. The chain has TRBV5-1 and TRBJ2-1; tentatively, D is TRBD2 (5 bases). Between the trimmed V and J ends, which lost 4 bases and 3 bases, there was a span of 11 bases. CDR1 and CDR2 (germline): SGHRS, YFSETQ. CDR3 length: 14 amino acids.

The chain combines TRBV25-1 with TRBJ1-5, with a weak D call TRBD1 (6 bases). Looked up from germline, CDR1 is MGHDK and CDR2 is SYGVNS. The V gene lost 5 bases and the J gene lost 11 bases, with 13 bases spanning the gap. This CDR3 spans 12 amino acids. The CDR3 here is CASSLGGGAQHF. The CDR3 DNA reads as TGTGCCAGCAGTCTAGGGGGGGGCGCCCAGCATTTT.

This chain connects TRBV5-4 to TRBJ2-5; 11 bases align to TRBD2. V shed 5 bases, J shed 5 bases, and the junction held 11 bases outside the gene matches. This CDR3 is built from 16 residues. Germline assignment: CDR1 SGHNT and CDR2 YYREEE (reference sequence). The CDR3 sequence: CASSTVIAGGLETQYF. In DNA, the CDR3 is TGTGCCAGCAGTACGGTCATAGCGGGGGGGTTGGAGACCCAGTACTTC.

The chain employs TRBV5-6 and TRBJ2-4; D is perhaps TRBD1 (5 bases). Trimming took off 0 bases at V and 1 base at J, with 11 bases between the two ends. From germline, CDR1 is SGHDT and CDR2 YYEEEE. CDR3 length: 16 amino acids. As DNA, the CDR3 is TGTGCCAGCAGCTTGGTAGGGGATGCGGCCAAAAACATTCAGTACTTC. This sequence encodes CASSLVGDAAKNIQYF.